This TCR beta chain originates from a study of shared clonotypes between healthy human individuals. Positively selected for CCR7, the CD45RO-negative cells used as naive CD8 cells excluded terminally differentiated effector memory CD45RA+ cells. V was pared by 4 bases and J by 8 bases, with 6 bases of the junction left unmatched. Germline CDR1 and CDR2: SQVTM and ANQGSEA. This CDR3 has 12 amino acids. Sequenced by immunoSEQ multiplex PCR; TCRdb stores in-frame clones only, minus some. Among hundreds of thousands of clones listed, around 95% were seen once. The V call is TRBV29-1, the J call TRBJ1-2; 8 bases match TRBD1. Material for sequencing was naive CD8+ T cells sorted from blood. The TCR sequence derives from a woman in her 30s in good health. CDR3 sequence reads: CSVAGGIQGYTF. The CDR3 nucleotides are TGCAGCGTTGCAGGGGGCATACAAGGCTACACCTTC.